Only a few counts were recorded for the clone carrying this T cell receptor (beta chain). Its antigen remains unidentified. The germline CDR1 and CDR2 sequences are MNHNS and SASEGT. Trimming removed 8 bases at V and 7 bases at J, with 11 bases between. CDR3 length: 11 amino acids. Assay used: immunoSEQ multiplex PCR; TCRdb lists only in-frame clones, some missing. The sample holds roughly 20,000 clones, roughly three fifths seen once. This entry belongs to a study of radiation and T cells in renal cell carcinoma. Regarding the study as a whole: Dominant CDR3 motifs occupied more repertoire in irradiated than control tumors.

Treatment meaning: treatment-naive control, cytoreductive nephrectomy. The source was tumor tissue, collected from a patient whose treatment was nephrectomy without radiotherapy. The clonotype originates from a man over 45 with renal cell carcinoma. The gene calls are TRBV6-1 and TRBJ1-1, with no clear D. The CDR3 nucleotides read TGTGCCAGCCCGGGGAGTTATGAAGCTTTCTTT. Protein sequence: CASPGSYEAFF.